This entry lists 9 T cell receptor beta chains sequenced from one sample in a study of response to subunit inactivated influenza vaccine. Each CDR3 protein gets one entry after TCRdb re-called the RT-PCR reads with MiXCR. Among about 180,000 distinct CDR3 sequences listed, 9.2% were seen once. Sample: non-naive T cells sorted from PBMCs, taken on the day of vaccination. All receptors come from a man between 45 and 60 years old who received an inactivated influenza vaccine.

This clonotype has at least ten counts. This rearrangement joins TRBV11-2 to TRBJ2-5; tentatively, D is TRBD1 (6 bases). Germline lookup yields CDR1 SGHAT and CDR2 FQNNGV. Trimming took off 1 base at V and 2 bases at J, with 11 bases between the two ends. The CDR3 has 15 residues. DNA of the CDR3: TGTGCCAGCAGCTTAGGGTTTGGACAGCAAGAGACCCAGTACTTC. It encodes CASSLGFGQQETQYF. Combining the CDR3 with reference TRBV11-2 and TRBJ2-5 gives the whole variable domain EAGVAQSPRYKIIEKRQSVAFWCNPISGHATLYWYQQILGQGPKLLIQFQNNGVVDDSQLPKDRFSAERLKGVDSTLKIQPAKLEDSAVYLCASSLGFGQQETQYFGPGTRLLVL.

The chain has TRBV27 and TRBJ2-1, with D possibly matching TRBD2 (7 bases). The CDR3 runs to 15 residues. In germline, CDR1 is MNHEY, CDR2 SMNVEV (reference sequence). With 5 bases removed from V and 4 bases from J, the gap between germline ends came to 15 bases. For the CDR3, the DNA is TGTGCCAGCAGTCGTTTCGGGGGGCGTTACAATGAGCAGTTCTTC. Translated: CASSRFGGRYNEQFF.

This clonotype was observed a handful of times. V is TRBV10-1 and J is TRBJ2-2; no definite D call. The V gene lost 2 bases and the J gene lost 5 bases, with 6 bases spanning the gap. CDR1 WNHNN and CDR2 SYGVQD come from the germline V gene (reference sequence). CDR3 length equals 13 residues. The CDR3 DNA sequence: TGCGCCAGCAGTGAGGGGTGGACCGGGGAGCTGTTTTTT. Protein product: CASSEGWTGELFF.

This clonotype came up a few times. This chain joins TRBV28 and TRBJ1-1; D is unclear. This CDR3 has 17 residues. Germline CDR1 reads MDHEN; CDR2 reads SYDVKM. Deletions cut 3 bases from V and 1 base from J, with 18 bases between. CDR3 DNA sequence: TGTGCCAGCAGTTTTGAAACCCGGTTTCGGCAGAACACTGAAGCTTTCTTT. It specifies CASSFETRFRQNTEAFF.

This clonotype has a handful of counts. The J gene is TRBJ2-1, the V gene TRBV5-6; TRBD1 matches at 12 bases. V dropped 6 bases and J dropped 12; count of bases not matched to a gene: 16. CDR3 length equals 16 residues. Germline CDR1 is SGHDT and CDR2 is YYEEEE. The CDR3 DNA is TGTGCCAGCAACCCCCGGGACAGGGGGCTCCATAGCGTGCAGTTCTTC. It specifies CASNPRDRGLHSVQFF.

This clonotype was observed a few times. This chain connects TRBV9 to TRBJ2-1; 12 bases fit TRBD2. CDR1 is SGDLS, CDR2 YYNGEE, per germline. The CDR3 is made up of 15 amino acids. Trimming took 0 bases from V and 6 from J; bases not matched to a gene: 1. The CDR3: CASSVASGRANEQFF. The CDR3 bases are TGTGCCAGCAGCGTAGCTAGCGGGAGGGCCAATGAGCAGTTCTTC. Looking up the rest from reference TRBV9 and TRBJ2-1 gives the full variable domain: DSGVTQTPKHLITATGQRVTLRCSPRSGDLSVYWYQQSLDQGLQFLIQYYNGEERAKGNILERFSAQQFPDLHSELNLSSLELGDSALYFCASSVASGRANEQFFGPGTRLTVL.

In DNA form, the CDR3 reads TGTGCCACTTCCGTAGGATTGGGCCGGGAGACCCAGTACTTC. Translating gives CATSVGLGRETQYF. The chain links TRBV7-2 to TRBJ2-5; D not certain. The germline gives CDR1 SGHTA, CDR2 FQGNSA. The CDR3 runs 14 residues. V was shortened by 10 bases and J by 5 bases, with 20 bases between the two germline ends.

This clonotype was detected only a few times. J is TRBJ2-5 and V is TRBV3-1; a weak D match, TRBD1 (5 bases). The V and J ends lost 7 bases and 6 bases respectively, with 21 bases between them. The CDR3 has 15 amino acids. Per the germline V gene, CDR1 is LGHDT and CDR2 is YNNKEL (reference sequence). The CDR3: CASINNRRPPQTQYF. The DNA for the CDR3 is TGTGCCAGCATCAATAACAGGCGCCCGCCCCAGACCCAGTACTTC.

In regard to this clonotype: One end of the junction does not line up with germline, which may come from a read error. The CDR3 bases are TGTGCCAGCAGCCGGGGTCGGGTCGTACTCTTC. It codes for CASSRGRVVLF. The rearrangement uses TRBV5-6 and TRBJ1-2; D unclear. The CDR3 is made up of 11 amino acids. The germline V gene has CDR1 SGHDT and CDR2 YYEEEE.